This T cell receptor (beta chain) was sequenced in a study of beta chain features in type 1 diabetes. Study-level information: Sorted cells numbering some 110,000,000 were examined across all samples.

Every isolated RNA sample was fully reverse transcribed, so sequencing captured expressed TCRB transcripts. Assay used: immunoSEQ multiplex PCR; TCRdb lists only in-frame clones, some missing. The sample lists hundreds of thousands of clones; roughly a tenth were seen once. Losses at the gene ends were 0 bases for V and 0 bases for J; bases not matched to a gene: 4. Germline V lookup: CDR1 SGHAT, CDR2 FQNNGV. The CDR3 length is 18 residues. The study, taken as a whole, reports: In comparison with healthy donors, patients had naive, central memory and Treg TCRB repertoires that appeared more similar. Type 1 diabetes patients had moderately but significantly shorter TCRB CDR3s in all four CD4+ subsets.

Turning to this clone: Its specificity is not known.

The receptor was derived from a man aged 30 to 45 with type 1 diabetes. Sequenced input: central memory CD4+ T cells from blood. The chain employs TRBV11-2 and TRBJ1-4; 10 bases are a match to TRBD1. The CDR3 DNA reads TGTGCCAGCAGCTTAGATCTGGACAGGGGGGCAACTAATGAAAAACTGTTTTTT. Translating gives CASSLDLDRGATNEKLFF.